This entry lists 18 T cell receptor beta chains sequenced from one sample in a study of Ad26.COV2.S vaccination and SARS-CoV-2 variants. The protocol was immunoSEQ multiplex PCR, while the TCRdb copy is restricted to in-frame clones and leaves out a portion. Of about half a million clones listed, 89% were seen once; the top ten hold about 1.5%. The sample's treatment: roughly 18 received Ad26.COV2.S at low or high dose, single or two shots; roughly five received placebo; per-sample allocation not given. Sampling happened 63 days after the first vaccine or placebo injection. The sample was peripheral blood, taken in a trial of Ad26.COV2.S vaccine versus placebo. The receptors come from a person aged 18 to 65 who received the Ad26.COV2.S COVID-19 vaccine or a placebo.

The chain uses TRBV6-6 and TRBJ2-7; TRBD2 matches 10 bases. Looked up from germline, CDR1 is MNHNY and CDR2 is SVGAGI (reference sequence). Trimming at V came to 0 bases and at J to 4 bases, leaving 6 bases not matched to a gene. The CDR3 runs to 16 residues. The CDR3 nucleotides are TGTGCCAGCAGTTACTCGCTAGCGGGAGATAAGTACGAGCAGTACTTC. As protein: CASSYSLAGDKYEQYF.

The CDR3 coding sequence is TGTGCCAGCAGTTTGACAGGGGAACACGAGCAGTACTTC. It codes for CASSLTGEHEQYF. J is TRBJ2-7 and V is TRBV27; 8 bases map to TRBD1. Trimming took 3 bases from V and 5 from J; bases not matched to a gene: 3. Germline assignment: CDR1 MNHEY and CDR2 SMNVEV (reference sequence). This CDR3 is 13 amino acids long.

This clone was seen once. This chain links TRBV24-1 with TRBJ2-5; D is perhaps TRBD1 (5 bases). The CDR3 extends over 14 amino acids. With 3 bases removed from V and 5 bases from J, the gap between germline ends came to 12 bases. Germline V gene lookup returns CDR1 KGHDR and CDR2 SFDVKD. DNA for the CDR3: TGTGCCACCAGTGATGCGACAGTAGGGGAGACCCAGTACTTC. Translation gives CATSDATVGETQYF.

The J gene is TRBJ1-4, the V gene TRBV28, with 9 positions matching TRBD1. The CDR3 has 16 residues. Germline CDR1 is MDHEN and CDR2 is SYDVKM. The ends lost 5 bases at V and 0 bases at J; junction bases unmatched: 4. The CDR3 loop reads CASSLRQGATNEKLFF. The CDR3 nucleotides read TGTGCCAGCAGTCTTCGACAGGGGGCAACTAATGAAAAACTGTTTTTT.

The rearrangement uses TRBV10-3 and TRBJ1-3; D not certain. Germline V gene lookup returns CDR1 ENHRY and CDR2 SYGVKD. This CDR3 spans 16 amino acids. V was trimmed by 5 bases and J by 0 bases, leaving 14 bases between them. CDR3 coding DNA: TGTGCCATCAGTCAAATCGAAAGTGTCTCTGGAAACACCATATATTTT. It codes for CAISQIESVSGNTIYF.

This chain connects TRBV3-1 (or the pseudogene TRBV3-2) to TRBJ1-1; D perhaps matches TRBD1 (5 bases). The CDR3 is 13 residues long. V gave up 4 bases and J gave up 10 bases, with 16 bases separating them. The germline gives CDR1 LGHDT, CDR2 YNNKEL (reference sequence). CDR3 sequence reads: CASSRNEGRGAFF. CDR3 nucleotides: TGTGCCAGCAGCCGAAATGAGGGGAGGGGAGCTTTCTTT.

CDR3 sequence: CASSYDRGAGETQYF. CDR3 in DNA: TGTGCCAGCAGTTATGATCGGGGGGCCGGAGAGACCCAGTACTTC. This chain connects TRBV6-5 to TRBJ2-5, with D possibly matching TRBD2 (7 bases). The CDR3 runs 15 residues. Trimming removed 3 bases from V and 4 bases from J, with 15 bases in between. Germline values: CDR1 MNHEY, CDR2 SVGAGI.

The chain joins TRBV9 to TRBJ1-5; weak D call: TRBD1 (6 bases). Trimming left V 3 bases short and J 1 base short, with 11 bases between. Germline V gene lookup returns CDR1 SGDLS and CDR2 YYNGEE. The CDR3 has 15 residues. The CDR3: CASSAHGQSNQPQHF. The CDR3 coding sequence is TGTGCCAGCAGCGCCCATGGACAGAGCAATCAGCCCCAGCATTTT.

This clone was picked up one time. The V call is TRBV28, the J call TRBJ1-1; TRBD1 agrees at 8 bases. The trim removed 5 bases at V and 6 bases at J, leaving 8 bases unmatched. The CDR3 loop spans 14 amino acids. CDR1 is MDHEN, CDR2 SYDVKM, per germline. Written as DNA, the CDR3 is TGTGCCAGCAGTCCGACAGGGGAGCGCGCTGAAGCTTTCTTT. It encodes CASSPTGERAEAFF.

The J gene is TRBJ1-2, the V gene TRBV27; D uncertain. Between the trimmed V and J ends, which lost 3 bases and 2 bases, there was a span of 7 bases. The CDR3 is 13 residues long. The germline V gene encodes CDR1 MNHEY and CDR2 SMNVEV (reference sequence). CDR3 sequence reads: CASSFSQNYGYTF. In DNA form, the CDR3 reads TGTGCCAGCAGTTTCTCACAGAACTATGGCTACACCTTC.

This clone has only one observation. The J gene is TRBJ2-3, the V gene TRBV27; the D gene is possibly TRBD1 (5 bases). This CDR3 is 17 amino acids long. V shed 5 bases and J shed 2 bases, with 20 bases lying between them. Germline lookup yields CDR1 MNHEY and CDR2 SMNVEV (reference sequence). The CDR3 sequence is CASSLDRSGLYTDTQYF. The DNA for the CDR3 is TGTGCCAGCAGTCTGGACCGGTCAGGGCTGTACACAGATACGCAGTATTTT.

The chain carries TRBV7-9 and TRBJ1-1, with D perhaps matching TRBD1 (5 bases). Trimming left V 5 bases short and J 6 bases short, with 10 bases between. Germline assignment: CDR1 SEHNR and CDR2 FQNEAQ (reference sequence). The CDR3 has 12 residues. The CDR3 DNA reads TGTGCCAGCAGCGTCCAGGGCCCTGAAGCTTTCTTT. It encodes CASSVQGPEAFF. Looking up the rest from reference TRBV7-9 and TRBJ1-1 gives the full variable domain: DTGVSQNPRHKITKRGQNVTFRCDPISEHNRLYWYRQTLGQGPEFLTYFQNEAQLEKSRLLSDRFSAERPKGSFSTLEIQRTEQGDSAMYLCASSVQGPEAFFGQGTRLTVV.

This chain connects TRBV6-5 to TRBJ1-2; tentative D call: TRBD1 (6 bases). With 6 bases removed from V and 8 bases from J, the gap between germline ends came to 16 bases. Germline V gene data show CDR1 as MNHEY and CDR2 as SVGAGI. The CDR3 extends over 13 amino acids. This CDR3 is CASRPTGYSGYTF. CDR3 in DNA: TGTGCCAGCAGGCCGACAGGTTATAGCGGCTACACCTTC.

The chain is built from TRBV2 and TRBJ1-6; no clear D. The CDR3 runs to 13 residues. Germline V gene data show CDR1 as SNHLY and CDR2 as FYNNEI. V shed 6 bases and J shed 1 base, with 4 bases lying between them. The CDR3 loop reads CASRQSYNSPLHF. CDR3 DNA sequence: TGTGCCAGCAGGCAGTCCTATAATTCACCCCTCCACTTT.

V and J are TRBV11-2 and TRBJ1-4; perhaps TRBD1 as D (6 bases). Between the trimmed V and J ends, which lost 5 bases and 8 bases, there was a span of 18 bases. The CDR3 is 15 amino acids. Germline V gene sequence: CDR1 SGHAT, CDR2 FQNNGV. CDR3 DNA: TGTGCCAGCAGCGTAGCCGGGACAAATGGAGAAAAACTGTTTTTT. Translated: CASSVAGTNGEKLFF.

The rearrangement links TRBV2 to TRBJ1-4; possible D gene TRBD1, 5 bases. Trimming took 9 bases from V and 0 from J, leaving 17 bases between them. The CDR3 spans 16 residues. CDR1 is SNHLY, CDR2 FYNNEI, per germline. The CDR3 nucleotides are TGTGCCAGTACCAAGTTAGGGGATGCAACTAATGAAAAACTGTTTTTT. This encodes CASTKLGDATNEKLFF.

The chain carries TRBV5-1 and TRBJ1-2; D might be TRBD1 (6 bases). Trimming removed 4 bases from V and 0 bases from J, with 13 bases in between. The CDR3 consists of 15 residues. Germline lookup yields CDR1 SGHRS and CDR2 YFSETQ. CDR3 nucleotides: TGCGCCAGCAGCCCTGGGGGCAATTCTAACTATGGCTACACCTTC. Amino acids: CASSPGGNSNYGYTF.

The V call is TRBV6-5, the J call TRBJ2-7; TRBD1 agrees at 9 bases. CDR3 length equals 15 residues. V trimming: 6 bases; J trimming: 2 bases; junction bases outside the gene matches: 8. Germline lookup yields CDR1 MNHEY and CDR2 SVGAGI. The chain's CDR3 is CASRERDRVTYEQYF. The CDR3 DNA follows: TGTGCCAGCAGGGAGCGGGACAGGGTAACCTACGAGCAGTACTTC.